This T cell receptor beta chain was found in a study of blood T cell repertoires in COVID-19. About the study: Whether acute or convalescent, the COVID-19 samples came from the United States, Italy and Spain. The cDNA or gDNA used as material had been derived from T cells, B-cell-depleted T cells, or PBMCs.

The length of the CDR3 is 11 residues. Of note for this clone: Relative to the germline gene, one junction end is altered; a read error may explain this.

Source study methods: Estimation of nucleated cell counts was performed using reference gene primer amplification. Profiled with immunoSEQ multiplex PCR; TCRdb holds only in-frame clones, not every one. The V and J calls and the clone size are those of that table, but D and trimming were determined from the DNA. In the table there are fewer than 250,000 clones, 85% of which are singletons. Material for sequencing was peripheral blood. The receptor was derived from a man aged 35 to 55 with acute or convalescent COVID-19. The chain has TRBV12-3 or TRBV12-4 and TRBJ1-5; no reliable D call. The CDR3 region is CASSSGKDKRF. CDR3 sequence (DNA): TGTGCCAGCAGTTCGGGGAAGGATAAACGTTTT.